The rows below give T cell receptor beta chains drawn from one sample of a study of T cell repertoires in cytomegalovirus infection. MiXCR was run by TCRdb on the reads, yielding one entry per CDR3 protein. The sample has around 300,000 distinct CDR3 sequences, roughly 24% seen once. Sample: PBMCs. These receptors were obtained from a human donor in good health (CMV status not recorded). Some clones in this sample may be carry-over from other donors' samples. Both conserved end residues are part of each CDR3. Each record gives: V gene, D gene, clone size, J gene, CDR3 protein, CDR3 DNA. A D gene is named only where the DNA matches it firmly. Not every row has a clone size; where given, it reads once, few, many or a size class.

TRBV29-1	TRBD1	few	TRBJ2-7	CSVAQGASYEQYF	TGCAGCGTTGCTCAGGGGGCGTCGTACGAGCAGTACTTC
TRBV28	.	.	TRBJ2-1	CASSPIWGSYNEQFF	TGTGCCAGCAGTCCGATATGGGGATCCTACAATGAGCAGTTCTTC
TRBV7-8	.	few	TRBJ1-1	CASSQAGRGNTEAFF	TGTGCCAGCAGCCAGGCAGGGAGGGGGAACACTGAAGCTTTCTTT
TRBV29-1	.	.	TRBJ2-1	CSVRVSGEQFF	TGCAGCGTCAGGGTATCCGGTGAGCAGTTCTTC
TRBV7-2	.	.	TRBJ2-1	CASSFVPDSYNEQFF	TGTGCCAGCAGCTTTGTGCCAGATTCCTACAATGAGCAGTTCTTC
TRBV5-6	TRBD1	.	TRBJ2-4	CASTAPGQGYIQYF	TGTGCCAGCACCGCTCCGGGACAGGGGTACATTCAGTACTTC
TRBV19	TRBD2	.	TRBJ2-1	CASSIAGGPPDLGNEQFF	TGTGCCAGTAGCATAGCGGGAGGACCTCCGGATTTGGGCAATGAGCAGTTCTTC
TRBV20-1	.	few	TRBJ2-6	CSADRKNSGANVLTF	TGCAGTGCGGACAGAAAAAACTCTGGGGCCAACGTCCTGACTTTC
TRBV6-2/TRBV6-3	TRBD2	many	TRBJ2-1	CASSFPLAGGHNEQFF	TGTGCCAGCAGTTTCCCCCTAGCGGGGGGCCACAATGAGCAGTTCTTC
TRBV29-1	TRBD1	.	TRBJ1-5	CSVRDRGPGQPQHF	TGCAGCGTTCGCGACAGGGGGCCGGGACAGCCCCAGCATTTT
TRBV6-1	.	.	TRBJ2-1	CASSSGPWGGEQFF	TGTGCCAGCAGCTCAGGACCGTGGGGGGGCGAGCAGTTCTTC
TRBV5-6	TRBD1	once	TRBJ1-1	CASSQGQVLNTEAFF	TGTGCCAGCAGCCAGGGACAGGTATTGAACACTGAAGCTTTCTTT
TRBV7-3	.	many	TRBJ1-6	CASSLSGRDSPLHF	TGTGCCAGCAGCTTAAGCGGGAGGGATTCACCCCTCCACTTT
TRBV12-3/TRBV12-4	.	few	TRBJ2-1	CASSLHEQFF	TGTGCCAGCAGTTTACATGAGCAGTTCTTC
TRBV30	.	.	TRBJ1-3	CAWSVSGNTIYF	TGTGCCTGGAGTGTAAGTGGAAACACCATATATTTT
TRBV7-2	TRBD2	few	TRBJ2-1	CASTSGRQFF	TGTGCCAGCACTAGCGGGAGGCAGTTCTTC
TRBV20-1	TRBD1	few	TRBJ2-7	CSVQGTVSYEQYF	TGCAGTGTACAGGGGACGGTAAGCTACGAGCAGTACTTC
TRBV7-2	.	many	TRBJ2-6	CASFGRTGANVLTF	TGTGCCAGCTTTGGACGGACTGGGGCCAACGTCCTGACTTTC
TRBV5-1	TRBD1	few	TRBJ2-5	CASTVTGQETQYF	TGCGCCAGCACTGTGACAGGGCAAGAGACCCAGTACTTC
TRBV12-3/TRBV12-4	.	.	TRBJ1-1	CASSWGEGDTEAFF	TGTGCCAGCAGTTGGGGGGAAGGGGACACTGAAGCTTTCTTT
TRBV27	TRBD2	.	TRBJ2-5	CASRLAGEPKTQYF	TGTGCCAGCAGACTAGCGGGGGAGCCTAAGACCCAGTACTTC
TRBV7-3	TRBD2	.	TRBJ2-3	CASSFTSADTQYF	TGTGCCAGCAGCTTCACTAGCGCGGATACGCAGTATTTT
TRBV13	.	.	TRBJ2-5	CASSLDSGGETQYF	TGTGCCAGCAGCTTAGACAGCGGCGGAGAGACCCAGTACTTC
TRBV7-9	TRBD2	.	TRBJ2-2	CASSSGTDYTGELFF	TGTGCCAGCAGCAGCGGGACCGATTACACCGGGGAGCTGTTTTTT
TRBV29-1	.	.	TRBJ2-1	CSVEGGRVEGGNEQFF	TGCAGCGTTGAAGGGGGGCGAGTCGAGGGTGGGAATGAGCAGTTCTTC
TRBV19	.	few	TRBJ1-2	CASSIRSAIRSGYTF	TGTGCCAGTAGTATTCGGTCAGCAATTCGTTCTGGCTACACCTTC
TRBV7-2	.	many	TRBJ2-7	CASSLARSQLGEQYF	TGTGCCAGCAGCTTAGCGCGGAGCCAACTGGGCGAGCAGTACTTC
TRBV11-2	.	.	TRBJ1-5	CASSLDFLEPQHF	TGTGCCAGCAGCTTAGATTTCTTGGAGCCCCAGCATTTT
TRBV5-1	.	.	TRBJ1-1	CASSYGVEAFF	TGCGCCAGCAGCTACGGAGTTGAAGCTTTCTTT
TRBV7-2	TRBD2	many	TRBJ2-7	CASSLDPGGYEQYF	TGTGCCAGCAGCTTAGATCCGGGGGGCTACGAGCAGTACTTC
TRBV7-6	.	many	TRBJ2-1	CASSRGNYNEQFF	TGTGCCAGCAGCCGGGGGAACTACAATGAGCAGTTCTTC
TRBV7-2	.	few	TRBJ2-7	CASSFQGGEKEQYF	TGTGCCAGCAGCTTCCAAGGAGGGGAGAAAGAGCAGTACTTC
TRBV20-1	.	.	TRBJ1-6	CSAPDSSPLHF	TGCAGTGCTCCCGACAGTTCGCCCCTCCACTTT
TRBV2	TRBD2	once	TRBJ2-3	CASRKRTSGSRPDTQYF	TGTGCCAGCAGGAAGAGGACTAGCGGGAGTCGCCCAGATACGCAGTATTTT
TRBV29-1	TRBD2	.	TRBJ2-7	CSVAGTSGIYEQYF	TGCAGCGTAGCCGGGACTAGCGGAATTTACGAGCAGTACTTC